This T cell receptor (beta chain) was sequenced during a study of graft-versus-host responses after intestinal transplantation. The method was immunoSEQ multiplex PCR; TCRdb's version includes in-frame clones alone and lacks a portion of them. Of tens of thousands of clones listed, over 75% were seen once; the top ten hold 0.4% to 0.5%. Points on this clone: The antigen is unknown.

The V gene's germline CDR1 is SGDLS and CDR2 YYNGEE. Trimming took 5 bases from V and 6 from J; bases not matched to a gene: 3. This CDR3 region has 12 residues. The TCR originated in a human donor who received an intestinal transplant. The chain recombines TRBV9 with TRBJ1-2, with 8 bases identical to TRBD1. Source: unstimulated CD8+ T cells sorted from spleen or lymph node cells, taken before intestinal transplant. DNA for the CDR3: TGTGCCAGCAGGACGGGACAGGATGGCTACACCTTC. Translating it yields CASRTGQDGYTF.